The rows below give T cell receptor beta chains drawn from one sample of a study of shared clonotypes between healthy human individuals. TCRdb's copy holds only in-frame clones and misses some; the assay was immunoSEQ multiplex PCR. The sample lists some 2.3 million clones, 85% to 95% occurring once. The sequencing input was naive CD4+ T cells from PBMCs. All receptors come from a man younger than 30 in good health. Some clones in this sample may be carry-over from other donors' samples. Each CDR3 is given with its conserved first and last residue. D genes are given only for firm matches. Clone size, where shown, is once, few, many, or a class for clones that have expanded.

V,size,J,D,CDR3,DNA
TRBV20-1,.,TRBJ1-1,.,CSARDHSEAFF,TGCAGTGCTAGAGATCACTCTGAAGCTTTCTTT
TRBV7-3,once,TRBJ2-7,.,CASSSRGSSEQYF,TGTGCCAGCAGCTCGAGGGGGAGTTCCGAGCAGTACTTC
TRBV5-4,.,TRBJ2-3,TRBD1,CASSLEDRGRGQYF,TGTGCCAGCAGCTTGGAGGACAGGGGGCGAGGGCAGTATTTT
TRBV28,.,TRBJ2-5,TRBD1,CASSKDRGRETQYF,TGTGCCAGCAGTAAGGACAGGGGTAGAGAGACCCAGTACTTC
TRBV4-3,.,TRBJ2-3,TRBD1,CASSPGTGWVNTDTQYF,TGCGCCAGCAGCCCTGGGACAGGGTGGGTGAACACAGATACGCAGTATTTT
TRBV5-4,.,TRBJ2-5,.,CASSFTARQETQYF,TGTGCCAGCAGCTTTACCGCCAGACAAGAGACCCAGTACTTC
TRBV6-5,.,TRBJ1-1,.,CASRKGTEAFF,TGTGCCAGCAGAAAGGGTACTGAAGCTTTCTTT
TRBV30,.,TRBJ1-2,TRBD1,CAWSGQGIGYGYTF,TGTGCCTGGAGTGGACAGGGGATAGGCTATGGCTACACCTTC
TRBV7-6,.,TRBJ1-2,.,CASSLGPGGNYGYTF,TGTGCCAGCAGCTTAGGCCCCGGGGGCAACTATGGCTACACCTTC
TRBV2,.,TRBJ2-7,.,CASSASNYEQYF,TGTGCCAGCAGTGCCTCGAACTACGAGCAGTACTTC
TRBV6-5,.,TRBJ2-7,TRBD2,CASRKAGGGEQYF,TGTGCCAGCAGAAAGGCGGGAGGGGGCGAGCAGTACTTC
TRBV2,.,TRBJ1-2,TRBD1,CASSPGRGQLINYGYTF,TGTGCCAGCAGTCCAGGAAGGGGACAGCTTATTAACTATGGCTACACCTTC
TRBV4-1,.,TRBJ1-2,.,CASSQEAGIYGYTF,TGCGCCAGCAGCCAAGAAGCTGGGATCTATGGCTACACCTTC
TRBV28,few,TRBJ1-2,TRBD1,CASSPGQNYGYTF,TGTGCCAGCAGCCCGGGACAGAACTATGGCTACACCTTC
TRBV4-2,.,TRBJ2-5,.,CASSQDDDDQMGTQYF,TGTGCCAGCAGCCAAGATGATGATGATCAAATGGGGACCCAGTACTTC
TRBV7-3,.,TRBJ1-1,TRBD1,CASSSTGPGGGLAEAFF,TGTGCCAGCAGTTCGACAGGGCCCGGGGGCGGACTTGCTGAAGCTTTCTTT
TRBV30,.,TRBJ2-7,.,CAWATGSYEQYF,TGTGCCTGGGCGACAGGTTCCTACGAGCAGTACTTC
TRBV5-6,.,TRBJ2-3,.,CASSRYSSGGSTDTQYF,TGTGCCAGCAGCCGCTACTCCTCCGGAGGGAGCACAGATACGCAGTATTTT
TRBV13,.,TRBJ2-1,.,CASSLGLGGRYNEQFF,TGTGCCAGCAGCTTAGGCCTGGGGGGCCGCTACAATGAGCAGTTCTTC
TRBV6-1,.,TRBJ1-3,.,CASSSLEYSGNTIYF,TGTGCCAGCAGTTCCCTGGAGTACTCTGGAAACACCATATATTTT
TRBV28,.,TRBJ2-1,TRBD2,CASSSPAGGPHNEQFF,TGTGCCAGCAGTTCCCCCGCGGGAGGGCCTCACAATGAGCAGTTCTTC
TRBV30,once,TRBJ2-3,TRBD2,CAWSQGLAGEDTQYF,TGTGCCTGGAGCCAGGGACTAGCGGGAGAAGATACGCAGTATTTT
TRBV7-2,once,TRBJ2-5,TRBD2,CATCGVAGVRETQYF,TGTGCCACCTGCGGGGTAGCGGGAGTTCGGGAGACCCAGTACTTC
TRBV28,.,TRBJ2-2,.,CASSPPRGRGNTGELFF,TGTGCCAGCAGCCCGCCCCGGGGCAGGGGGAACACCGGGGAGCTGTTTTTT
TRBV2,.,TRBJ2-2,.,CASRGTQMNTGELFF,TGTGCCAGCAGGGGCACGCAGATGAACACCGGGGAGCTGTTTTTT
TRBV30,.,TRBJ2-3,.,CAWTPPSSFTPSTDTQYF,TGTGCCTGGACGCCCCCTAGCTCCTTCACTCCTAGCACAGATACGCAGTATTTT
TRBV5-4,.,TRBJ2-7,.,CASSLDTNEQYF,TGTGCCAGCAGTCTGGACACTAACGAGCAGTACTTC
TRBV4-3,.,TRBJ2-1,TRBD2,CASSRGSSGENEQFF,TGCGCCAGCAGCCGAGGGAGTAGCGGGGAGAATGAGCAGTTCTTC
TRBV5-8,.,TRBJ1-1,.,CASSTDTRRAEAFF,TGTGCCAGCAGCACGGACACTCGACGGGCTGAAGCTTTCTTT
TRBV28,once,TRBJ2-4,.,CASSPLDSVAKNIQYF,TGTGCCAGCAGCCCCTTAGACAGCGTAGCCAAAAACATTCAGTACTTC
TRBV9,.,TRBJ2-2,TRBD2,CASSVASGIKTGELFF,TGTGCCAGCAGCGTAGCTAGCGGGATCAAAACCGGGGAGCTGTTTTTT
TRBV18,.,TRBJ1-4,TRBD1,CASSPVAGQGPEKLFF,TGTGCCAGCTCACCAGTAGCGGGACAGGGACCCGAAAAACTGTTTTTT
TRBV6-6,.,TRBJ1-2,.,CASIKPGSSNTYTF,TGTGCCAGCATTAAACCGGGATCCTCTAACACCTACACCTTC
TRBV6-5,.,TRBJ1-5,TRBD1,CASSQTGRSNQPQHF,TGTGCCAGCAGTCAGACAGGGAGGAGCAATCAGCCCCAGCATTTT
TRBV19,.,TRBJ2-1,TRBD2,CASRTLAGENEQFF,TGTGCCAGTAGGACGCTAGCGGGAGAAAATGAGCAGTTCTTC
TRBV7-6,.,TRBJ1-1,.,CASSLMHRDTEAFF,TGTGCCAGCAGCTTAATGCACAGGGACACTGAAGCTTTCTTT
TRBV9,.,TRBJ1-4,.,CASSAGDILNEKLFF,TGTGCCAGCAGCGCGGGGGACATCCTAAATGAAAAACTGTTTTTT
TRBV5-4,.,TRBJ2-7,.,CASRLDSSYEQYF,TGTGCCAGCAGATTGGACTCGTCCTACGAGCAGTACTTC
TRBV27,.,TRBJ2-2,TRBD2,CASSPTPPGTSGMLDTGELFF,TGTGCCAGCAGTCCAACGCCCCCCGGGACTAGCGGGATGCTTGACACCGGGGAGCTGTTTTTT
TRBV4-1,.,TRBJ2-1,.,CASSQVPEAVEQFF,TGCGCCAGCAGCCAAGTTCCGGAGGCCGTTGAGCAGTTCTTC
TRBV4-1,.,TRBJ2-3,.,CASSLYGGDTDTQYF,TGCGCCAGCAGCCTTTACGGGGGAGACACAGATACGCAGTATTTT
TRBV18,.,TRBJ2-2,TRBD2,CASSALTLLAGNTGELFF,TGTGCCAGCTCGGCTTTAACCTTACTAGCGGGGAACACCGGGGAGCTGTTTTTT
TRBV4-3,once,TRBJ2-5,.,CASSQERWGAQYF,TGCGCCAGCAGCCAAGAGCGTTGGGGGGCCCAGTACTTC
TRBV5-4,.,TRBJ2-3,.,CASSLQNTDTQYF,TGTGCCAGCAGCTTACAGAACACAGATACGCAGTATTTT
TRBV5-1,.,TRBJ1-3,.,CASSDEGDPGNTIYF,TGCGCCAGCAGCGATGAAGGGGACCCTGGAAACACCATATATTTT
TRBV6-1,.,TRBJ1-5,.,CASRVGADSNQPQHF,TGTGCCAGCAGGGTAGGAGCGGATAGCAATCAGCCCCAGCATTTT
TRBV5-6,.,TRBJ1-1,.,CASSLWRGTEAFF,TGTGCCAGCAGCTTGTGGAGGGGCACTGAAGCTTTCTTT
TRBV27,.,TRBJ1-2,.,CASSFRANYGYTF,TGTGCCAGCAGTTTTCGTGCTAACTATGGCTACACCTTC
TRBV30,.,TRBJ1-2,.,CAWIKRGNPNYGYTF,TGTGCCTGGATTAAACGGGGGAATCCCAACTATGGCTACACCTTC
TRBV21-1,.,TRBJ1-2,.,CASSKSLSPYGYTF,TGTGCCAGCAGCAAATCTCTCAGCCCCTATGGCTACACCTTC
TRBV5-1,.,TRBJ2-5,.,CASSLGQYQETQYF,TGCGCCAGCAGCTTGGGGCAGTACCAAGAGACCCAGTACTTC
TRBV7-8,.,TRBJ2-5,.,CASSQDGWETQYF,TGTGCCAGCAGCCAAGACGGGTGGGAGACCCAGTACTTC
TRBV5-1,few,TRBJ1-1,.,CASSLEWSSEAFF,TGCGCCAGCAGCTTGGAGTGGAGTTCTGAAGCTTTCTTT
TRBV9,.,TRBJ2-7,.,CASSFSHRPDVKYF,TGTGCCAGCAGCTTCTCCCATAGGCCGGACGTGAAGTACTTC